This T cell receptor beta chain was recorded in a study of blood T cell repertoires in COVID-19 (dated by TCRdb to 2018 to 2020). Study-wide context: Samples covering the acute and convalescent phases of COVID-19 were provided by collaborators in the United States, Italy and Spain. The repertoires were released in a freely available public database intended as a resource for research on the immune response to SARS-CoV-2. The samples were drawn from the first 160 participants of the ongoing ImmuneRACE study and from roughly 1,300 subjects provided by 6 global collaborators. Nearly every sample came with metadata listing a de-identified subject ID, COVID-19 status, age in years and sex. Where HLA class I and class II types were available, the types were taken from metadata supplied by the sample provider, not from assay-based typing. Deeply sampled blood TCRbeta repertoires from subjects exposed to, actively infected with, or recovered from COVID-19 were included in the dataset. The material from the prospective study consisted of cDNA or gDNA derived from T cells, B-cell-depleted T cells, or PBMCs.

Reading the germline V gene (reference sequence) gives CDR1 LNHDA and CDR2 SQIVND. The CDR3 runs 15 residues from the cysteine to the phenylalanine. Only the CDR3 DNA is retained, 45 bases long and in frame from the first base. V trim: 7 bases; J trim: 7 bases; unmatched bases: 14. This clone was detected only a few times. What antigen it recognizes has not been identified. No much larger clonotype is one base removed from it; base qualities were not supplied. Summary of the overall study and its limitations: The quantity of clinical and demographic metadata differed by source and by participant and was supplied without curation.

Each collaborating institution followed its own protocols to collect whole blood in K2EDTA tubes. For TCRbeta analysis, collaborators shipped samples as frozen whole blood, isolated PBMCs, or DNA extracted from either of those sample types. TCRbeta CDR3 regions were amplified from genomic DNA by means of the immunoSEQ Assay, a bias-controlled multiplex PCR. From the authors' description of their analysis: The number of nucleated cells in each sample was estimated from the amplification of reference gene primers within the assay. Sequence reads were collapsed and filtered to measure the absolute abundance of every unique TCRbeta CDR3 rearrangement. For each sample, productive Simpson clonality was calculated as the square root of Simpson's diversity index across productive rearrangements. TCRdb took this table from immuneACCESS and kept in-frame rearrangements with V and J called. Such tables lack part of the clones; where checked against another copy, unresolved V genes explain under half of the gap, and the rest is unexplained. D and trimming come from the DNA, and the V and J calls and clone size come from that table. Present in this sample are about 47,000 clones, about 71% of which were seen just once. Of the sample, about 8.1% falls within the top ten clones.

The chain is made from TRBV19 and TRBJ1-2; 8 bases in the junction line up with TRBD1. The sample comprised peripheral blood. The sequence was collected from a woman aged 70-85 years with acute or convalescent COVID-19. CDR3 protein: CASNYPGQGASGYTF. The DNA sequence is TGTGCCAGTAATTACCCCGGGCAGGGGGCTTCTGGCTACACCTTC.